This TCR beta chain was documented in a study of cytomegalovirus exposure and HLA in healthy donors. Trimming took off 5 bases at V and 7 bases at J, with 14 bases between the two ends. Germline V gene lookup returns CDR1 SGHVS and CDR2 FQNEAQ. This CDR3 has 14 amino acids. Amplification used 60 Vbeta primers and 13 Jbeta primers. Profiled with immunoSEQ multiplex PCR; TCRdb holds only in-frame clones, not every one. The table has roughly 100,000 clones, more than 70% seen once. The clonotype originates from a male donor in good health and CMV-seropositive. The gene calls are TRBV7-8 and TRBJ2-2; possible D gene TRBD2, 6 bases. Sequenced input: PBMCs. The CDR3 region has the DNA TGTGCCAGCAGCACCTGGGACTTCCGCGGGGAGCTGTTTTTT. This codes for CASSTWDFRGELFF.